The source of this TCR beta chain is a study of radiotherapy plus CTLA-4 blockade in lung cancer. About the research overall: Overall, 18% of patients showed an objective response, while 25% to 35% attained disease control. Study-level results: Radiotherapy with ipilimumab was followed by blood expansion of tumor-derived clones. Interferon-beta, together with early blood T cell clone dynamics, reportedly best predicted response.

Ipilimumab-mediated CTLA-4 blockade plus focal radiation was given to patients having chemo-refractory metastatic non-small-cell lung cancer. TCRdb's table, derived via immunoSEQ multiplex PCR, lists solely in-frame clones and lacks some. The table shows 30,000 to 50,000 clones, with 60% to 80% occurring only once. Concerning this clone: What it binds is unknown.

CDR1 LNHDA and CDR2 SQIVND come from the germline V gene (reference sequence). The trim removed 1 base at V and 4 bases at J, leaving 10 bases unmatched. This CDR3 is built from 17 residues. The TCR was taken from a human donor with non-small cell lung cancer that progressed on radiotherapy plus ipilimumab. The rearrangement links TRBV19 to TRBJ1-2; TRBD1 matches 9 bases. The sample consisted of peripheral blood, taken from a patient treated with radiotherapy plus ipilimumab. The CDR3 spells CASSIGGRTGVLYGYTF. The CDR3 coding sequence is TGTGCCAGTAGTATAGGTGGAAGGACAGGGGTTCTCTATGGCTACACCTTC.